The 26 T cell receptor beta chains presented below share a single source sample, sequenced in a study of CD8+ T cells in alopecia areata. It was cDNA, reverse transcribed from extracted RNA, that served as the sequencing template. Clones were sequenced by immunoSEQ multiplex PCR, and TCRdb holds only the in-frame ones, with some missing. The sample has some 130,000 clones; approximately 48% are singletons. The sequencing used CD8+ T cells sorted from blood, collected at week 0. These TCRs come from a human donor with alopecia areata.

The V gene is TRBV7-9, the J gene TRBJ1-5; D call uncertain. Trimming removed 5 bases from V and 3 bases from J, with 14 bases in between. The germline gives CDR1 SEHNR, CDR2 FQNEAQ (reference sequence). This CDR3 is built from 15 residues. The CDR3 region has the DNA TGTGCCAGCAGCCTCGACCGAGAAAACAATCAGCCCCAGCATTTT. Translated, it gives CASSLDRENNQPQHF.

The V gene is TRBV15, the J gene TRBJ2-5, with D perhaps assigned TRBD1 or TRBD2 (5 bases each). The germline V gene encodes CDR1 LNHNV and CDR2 YYDKDF (reference sequence). V was clipped by 5 bases and J by 5 bases, with 12 bases between them. This CDR3 has 13 residues. The CDR3 region has the DNA TGTGCCACCAGCCTGGGGGTGAGGGAGACCCAGTACTTC. Translated: CATSLGVRETQYF. The variable domain in full, with the rest retrieved from reference TRBV15 and TRBJ2-5, is DAMVIQNPRYQVTQFGKPVTLSCSQTLNHNVMYWYQQKSSQAPKLLFHYYDKDFNNEADTPDNFQSRRPNTSFCFLDIRSPGLGDTAMYLCATSLGVRETQYFGPGTRLLVL.

This clone was detected a few times. J is TRBJ2-7 and V is TRBV25-1; D may match TRBD1 or TRBD2 (5 bases each). Trimming left V 7 bases short and J 4 bases short, with 11 bases between. Germline V lookup: CDR1 MGHDK, CDR2 SYGVNS. This CDR3 is 12 amino acids long. This chain's CDR3 is CASTPGGYEQYF. In nucleotides, the CDR3 is TGTGCCAGCACCCCTGGGGGATACGAGCAGTACTTC.

This clone was seen more than once but under ten times. The rearrangement uses TRBV6-4 and TRBJ2-3, with TRBD2 identical over 7 bases. The germline gives CDR1 MRHNA, CDR2 SNTAGT. The length of the CDR3 is 15 residues. With V trimmed by 5 bases and J by 1 base, 6 bases remained unmatched. The CDR3 region has the DNA TGTGCCAGCAGTCCCTTAGCGGGCGGCACAGATACGCAGTATTTT. Its translation is CASSPLAGGTDTQYF.

The chain couples TRBV19 to TRBJ2-5, with D possibly being TRBD1 (5 bases). V was shortened by 5 bases and J by 2 bases, with 9 bases between the two germline ends. The CDR3 runs to 13 residues. Per germline, CDR1 LNHDA and CDR2 SQIVND (reference sequence). The CDR3 is CASSYQGQETQYF. Written as DNA, the CDR3 is TGTGCCAGTAGTTATCAGGGTCAAGAGACCCAGTACTTC.

This clone was observed a single time. Other nucleotide sequences from this sample produce the same CDR3. The rearrangement uses TRBV9 and TRBJ2-2; D may be TRBD2 (6 bases). This CDR3 comprises 14 residues. CDR1 SGDLS and CDR2 YYNGEE come from the germline V gene. The V end lost 2 bases, the J end lost 2 bases, and 7 bases lay between the germline ends. The CDR3: CASSVGGNTGELFF. CDR3 DNA: TGTGCCAGCAGCGTGGGAGGAAACACCGGGGAGCTGTTTTTT.

The chain links TRBV18 to TRBJ2-5, with 7 bases lining up with TRBD1. The junction had 10 bases not matched to a gene; V was cut back by 6 bases and J by 0 bases. CDR1 and CDR2 from the germline V gene are KGHSH and LQKENI. The CDR3 sequence is 16 residues long. The CDR3 loop is CASSPGPGQNQETQYF. Here the CDR3 DNA reads TGTGCCAGCTCGCCGGGCCCGGGACAGAACCAAGAGACCCAGTACTTC.

This chain uses TRBV13 with TRBJ1-1; tentative D call: TRBD1 (5 bases). The CDR3 runs 14 residues. Germline V gene sequence: CDR1 PRHDT, CDR2 FYEKMQ (reference sequence). Trimming took 1 base from V and 3 from J, leaving 9 bases between them. The CDR3 sequence is CASSLVRDYTEAFF. The CDR3 DNA is TGTGCCAGCAGCTTAGTCAGGGACTACACTGAAGCTTTCTTT.

This clone was detected only a few times. The chain has TRBV6-1 and TRBJ2-6; D not certain. Deletions cut 0 bases from V and 4 bases from J, with 7 bases between. This CDR3 has 15 residues. The germline V gene encodes CDR1 MNHNS and CDR2 SASEGT. CDR3: CASSEAGSGANVLTF. The DNA of the CDR3 is TGTGCCAGCAGTGAAGCGGGTTCCGGGGCCAACGTCCTGACTTTC.

The chain has TRBV27 and TRBJ2-2, with no clear D. The CDR3 contains 14 residues. Germline V gene data show CDR1 as MNHEY and CDR2 as SMNVEV (reference sequence). Trimming stripped 4 bases from V and 4 bases from J, with 10 bases between. The CDR3 reads CASSSTWGTGELFF. The CDR3 region has the DNA TGTGCCAGCAGTTCAACCTGGGGCACCGGGGAGCTGTTTTTT.

This clone was counted a single time. The genes are TRBV5-1 and TRBJ2-3, with no clear D. This CDR3 has 15 residues. Trimming left V 2 bases short and J 2 bases short, with 12 bases between. CDR1 is SGHRS, CDR2 YFSETQ, per germline. The CDR3 is CASSFRHGFTDTQYF. CDR3 sequence (DNA): TGCGCCAGCAGCTTTAGACACGGGTTCACAGATACGCAGTATTTT.

The chain couples TRBV10-3 to TRBJ2-5; 10 bases line up with TRBD1. The CDR3 spans 16 residues. Looked up from germline, CDR1 is ENHRY and CDR2 is SYGVKD. Losses at the gene ends were 3 bases for V and 3 bases for J; bases not matched to a gene: 7. For the CDR3, the DNA is TGTGCCATCAGTGAAGGGGTGGGACAGGGGAAAGAGACCCAGTACTTC. Protein sequence: CAISEGVGQGKETQYF.

Here the CDR3 reads CAWSGFGSYEQYF. CDR3 DNA: TGTGCCTGGAGTGGTTTCGGCTCCTACGAGCAGTACTTC. This chain joins TRBV30 and TRBJ2-7, with no clear D. The CDR3 runs 13 residues. With 1 base removed from V and 0 bases from J, the gap between germline ends came to 7 bases. Germline CDR1 reads GTSNPN; CDR2 reads SVGIG (reference sequence).

This clone was seen many times. The CDR3: CASRYRDTEAFF. CDR3 DNA: TGTGCCAGCAGATACAGGGACACTGAAGCTTTCTTT. The V gene is TRBV2, the J gene TRBJ1-1; D is perhaps TRBD1 (6 bases). CDR1 is SNHLY and CDR2 is FYNNEI in the germline V gene. V was trimmed by 6 bases and J by 3 bases, leaving 8 bases between them. The CDR3 consists of 12 residues.

V and J are TRBV5-4 and TRBJ2-1, with D possibly TRBD1 on 5 matching bases. Germline V lookup: CDR1 SGHNT, CDR2 YYREEE (reference sequence). Trimming pared 2 bases from V and 6 bases from J, leaving 6 bases between. The CDR3 has 12 residues. CDR3 residues: CASSFQGNEQFF. CDR3 nucleotide sequence: TGTGCCAGCAGCTTCCAGGGCAATGAGCAGTTCTTC.

The chain links TRBV29-1 to TRBJ2-7, with D possibly TRBD2 on 7 matching bases. This CDR3 spans 15 amino acids. V lost 2 bases to trimming and J lost 1 base, with 15 bases between them. Germline loops: CDR1 SQVTM, CDR2 ANQGSEA. The CDR3: CSVELTQGGSYEQYF. The CDR3 bases are TGCAGCGTTGAACTTACACAGGGAGGGTCCTACGAGCAGTACTTC.

The V call is TRBV29-1, the J call TRBJ2-7; 7 bases line up with TRBD2. This CDR3 comprises 14 residues. After removal of 4 bases from V and 2 bases from J, the junction contained 8 bases not matched to a gene. The germline CDR1 and CDR2 sequences are SQVTM and ANQGSEA. CDR3 nucleotides: TGCAGCGTTGCTACGGCGGGGGAAACCTACGAGCAGTACTTC. It encodes CSVATAGETYEQYF.

The V and J genes are TRBV2 and TRBJ1-1; D unresolved. V was pared by 4 bases and J by 0 bases, with 3 bases between. The CDR3 contains 12 residues. CDR1 SNHLY and CDR2 FYNNEI come from the germline V gene. CDR3 loop: CASSGLNTEAFF. The DNA for the CDR3 is TGTGCCAGCAGTGGGCTGAACACTGAAGCTTTCTTT.

The V call is TRBV13, the J call TRBJ2-2, with D hard to call. Looked up from germline, CDR1 is PRHDT and CDR2 is FYEKMQ (reference sequence). CDR3 length equals 14 residues. Trimming took off 1 base at V and 3 bases at J, with 6 bases between the two ends. DNA of the CDR3: TGTGCCAGCAGCTTAGCGGCCTACACCGGGGAGCTGTTTTTT. Amino acids: CASSLAAYTGELFF.

This clone was recorded a few times. This chain uses TRBV6-5 with TRBJ1-2; D is uncertain. CDR1 MNHEY and CDR2 SVGAGI come from the germline V gene. Trimming took 10 bases from V and 6 from J, leaving 18 bases between them. The CDR3 loop spans 13 amino acids. The CDR3: CATYEGMTDGYTF. The CDR3 coding sequence is TGTGCCACCTATGAAGGGATGACGGATGGCTACACCTTC.

J is TRBJ2-7 and V is TRBV18; 9 bases are shared with TRBD1. J gave up 2 bases and V 2 bases, and 13 bases lay outside the gene matches. The CDR3 spans 18 residues. Germline lookup yields CDR1 KGHSH and CDR2 LQKENI. The CDR3 protein is CASSPIEENRGPPYEQYF. The CDR3 region has the DNA TGTGCCAGCTCACCAATTGAAGAAAACAGGGGGCCTCCCTACGAGCAGTACTTC.

This clone was seen just once. Other DNA sequences from this sample encode an identical CDR3 as well. The chain employs TRBV27 and TRBJ1-5; maybe TRBD1 (5 bases). The V and J ends lost 6 bases and 3 bases respectively, with 12 bases between them. The CDR3 length is 14 residues. Per the germline V gene, CDR1 is MNHEY and CDR2 is SMNVEV (reference sequence). The CDR3 sequence is CASSLRQHNQPQHF. As DNA, the CDR3 is TGTGCCAGCAGCCTACGACAGCACAATCAGCCCCAGCATTTT.

The genes are TRBV27 and TRBJ2-1, with 9 bases aligning to TRBD1. Germline CDR1 and CDR2: MNHEY and SMNVEV (reference sequence). CDR3 size: 16 residues. The V and J ends lost 4 bases and 4 bases, in that order; junction bases with no gene match: 8. CDR3 region: CASSSQGTGTYNEQFF. CDR3 coding DNA: TGTGCCAGCAGTTCTCAAGGGACAGGGACTTACAATGAGCAGTTCTTC.

J is TRBJ2-5 and V is TRBV5-6, with 7 bases identical to TRBD2. The V and J ends lost 0 bases and 5 bases, in that order; junction bases with no gene match: 4. The CDR3 covers 14 residues. Looked up from germline, CDR1 is SGHDT and CDR2 is YYEEEE. CDR3 in amino acids: CASSLGLAVETQYF. In DNA, the CDR3 is TGTGCCAGCAGCTTGGGTCTAGCGGTGGAGACCCAGTACTTC.

The chain combines TRBV30 with TRBJ2-1, with TRBD1 identical over 9 bases. J gave up 5 bases and V 5 bases, and 7 bases lay outside the gene matches. Germline values: CDR1 GTSNPN, CDR2 SVGIG (reference sequence). The CDR3 runs to 14 residues. CDR3 residues: CAWGTGMFDNEQFF. As DNA, the CDR3 is TGTGCCTGGGGGACAGGGATGTTTGACAATGAGCAGTTCTTC.

This clone has only a few counts. The rearrangement uses TRBV6-6 and TRBJ1-4; D is unclear. In germline, CDR1 is MNHNY, CDR2 SVGAGI (reference sequence). This CDR3 is 14 amino acids long. V lost 6 bases and J 0 bases, leaving 8 bases between the germline ends. CDR3 in DNA: TGTGCCAGCAGCGAACACGCAACTAATGAAAAACTGTTTTTT. Its translation: CASSEHATNEKLFF.